This T cell receptor (beta chain) was recorded in a study of human T cells and chemical hapten exposure. Described time point: patch test 2, 6 weeks after DPC sensitization. Treatment of the sample: therapeutic diphenylcyclopropenone sensitization with weekly scalp DPC. Staff drew blood before applying each patch test. There are 15 residues in the CDR3. Germline-derived CDR1 and CDR2 are DFQATT and SNEGSKA (reference sequence). V lost 4 bases and J lost 2; bases outside the gene matches: 5. The table lists this clonotype with a few counts. MiXCR, run by TCRdb on the RACE reads, gives a single entry per CDR3 protein. The table shows about 100,000 distinct CDR3 sequences, with about an eighth occurring only once.

Sample: whole blood, taken in connection with sensitization to the hapten diphenylcyclopropenone (DPC). V gene TRBV20-1 combines with J gene TRBJ2-1; 10 bases align to TRBD1. This sequence was found in a woman between 35 and 50 years old with alopecia areata. Some clones in this sample may be carry-over from other donors' samples. This CDR3 reads CSATGTGDTYNEQFF. CDR3 sequence (DNA): TGCAGTGCTACCGGGACAGGGGATACCTACAATGAGCAGTTCTTC.